This is a list of T cell receptor beta chains from one sample in a study of blood T cell repertoires in COVID-19. TCRdb's table, derived via immunoSEQ multiplex PCR, lists solely in-frame clones and lacks some. The sample carries about 160,000 clones, about 83% recorded once. The sequenced sample was peripheral blood. These receptors were obtained from a woman older than 75 with acute or convalescent COVID-19. Each CDR3 is given with its conserved first and last residue. Fields, in order: J gene, V gene, clone size, D gene, CDR3 protein, CDR3 DNA. The D gene is left open where the match is weak. Clone size is shown for a subset of rows, as once, few, many or a class of expanded clone.

>TRBJ2-7|TRBV10-2|-|-
CASSETPQGEQYF
TGCGCCAGCAGTGAGACACCTCAGGGCGAGCAGTACTTC
>TRBJ2-7|TRBV29-1|-|-
CSVASGRGGYEQYF
TGCAGCGTTGCATCCGGAAGGGGGGGCTACGAGCAGTACTTC
>TRBJ1-5|TRBV27|few|TRBD1
CASRTGGTTNQPQHF
TGTGCCAGCAGAACAGGGGGCACCACCAATCAGCCCCAGCATTTT
>TRBJ1-2|TRBV2|-|TRBD1
CASTSDRTGYGYTF
TGTGCCAGCACTTCGGACAGGACGGGATATGGCTACACCTTC
>TRBJ2-3|TRBV6-5|-|-
CASSQTDTDTQYF
TGTGCCAGCAGTCAGACTGACACAGATACGCAGTATTTT
>TRBJ1-1|TRBV6-5|-|TRBD1
CASSLQGFTEAFF
TGTGCCAGCAGTTTACAGGGGTTCACTGAAGCTTTCTTT
>TRBJ1-1|TRBV6-5|-|-
CASSYSRVNTEAFF
TGTGCCAGCAGTTACTCGAGGGTGAACACTGAAGCTTTCTTT
>TRBJ2-2|TRBV11-3|-|-
CASSFSSGELFF
TGTGCCAGCAGCTTTAGTTCCGGGGAGCTGTTTTTT
>TRBJ1-1|TRBV5-5|-|-
CASSFRGVGTEAFF
TGTGCCAGCAGCTTCCGGGGAGTCGGCACTGAAGCTTTCTTT
>TRBJ1-6|TRBV5-1|-|TRBD1
CASSFKQGQSPLHF
TGCGCCAGCAGCTTTAAACAGGGGCAATCACCCCTCCACTTT
>TRBJ2-1|TRBV4-1|-|-
CASSQVVGVEWNEQFF
TGCGCCAGCAGCCAAGTTGTGGGCGTTGAATGGAATGAGCAGTTCTTC
>TRBJ1-1|TRBV20-1|-|-
CSASRRGMNTEAFF
TGCAGTGCTAGTCGACGGGGGATGAACACTGAAGCTTTCTTT
>TRBJ1-3|TRBV19|-|-
CASSIGPAGNTIYF
TGTGCCAGTAGTATAGGGCCAGCTGGAAACACCATATATTTT
>TRBJ2-1|TRBV28|-|-
CASSLVGGGSFF
-
>TRBJ2-1|TRBV6-1|few|-
CASSDGQGTYNEQFF
TGTGCCAGCAGTGACGGGCAGGGCACCTACAATGAGCAGTTCTTC
>TRBJ1-2|TRBV29-1|-|-
CSVEDRTAYGYTF
TGCAGCGTTGAAGATCGGACAGCCTATGGCTACACCTTC
>TRBJ1-1|TRBV5-1|-|TRBD1
CASSLGTGITEAFF
TGCGCCAGCAGCTTGGGGACAGGGATCACTGAAGCTTTCTTT
>TRBJ1-1|TRBV6-5|few|-
CASSYRGAVMNTEAFF
TGTGCCAGCAGTTACCGGGGGGCCGTGATGAACACTGAAGCTTTCTTT
>TRBJ2-5|TRBV6-2/TRBV6-3|-|-
CASSYGSAGEETQYF
TGTGCCAGCAGTTACGGCTCGGCAGGGGAAGAGACCCAGTACTTC
>TRBJ2-1|TRBV6-2/TRBV6-3|-|-
CASSFPGLPSYNEQFF
TGTGCCAGCAGCTTCCCGGGACTCCCTTCCTACAATGAGCAGTTCTTC
>TRBJ1-1|TRBV5-4|once|-
CASSITGSSEAFF
TGTGCCAGCAGCATCACAGGGTCTAGTGAAGCTTTCTTT
>TRBJ1-1|TRBV24-1|-|-
CATSDSTETEAFF
TGTGCCACCAGTGATTCCACAGAGACTGAAGCTTTCTTT
>TRBJ2-5|TRBV5-6|-|-
CASSFTGKPYQETQYF
TGTGCCAGCAGCTTCACGGGGAAACCCTACCAAGAGACCCAGTACTTC
>TRBJ1-1|TRBV18|-|-
CASSKGMETEAFF
TGTGCCAGCTCAAAGGGGATGGAGACTGAAGCTTTCTTT
>TRBJ1-4|TRBV4-1|-|-
CASSQGRSLSEKLFF
TGCGCCAGCAGCCAAGGACGGAGTCTGAGCGAAAAACTGTTTTTT
>TRBJ2-1|TRBV11-2|-|TRBD2
CASSFSGRSYNEQFF
TGTGCCAGCAGTTTTAGCGGGAGGTCCTACAATGAGCAGTTCTTC
>TRBJ1-2|TRBV3-1/TRBV3-2|-|-
CASSLTGTYRATF
TGTGCCAGCAGCCTAACAGGAACTTATAGGGCCACCTTC
>TRBJ2-7|TRBV6-2/TRBV6-3|-|TRBD2
CASRPGLAGVLRDSYEQYF
TGTGCCAGCAGGCCTGGACTAGCGGGGGTCCTCCGGGACTCCTACGAGCAGTACTTC
>TRBJ1-5|TRBV6-6|-|TRBD1
CATEGQGIQPQHF
TGTGCCACTGAGGGACAGGGCATACAGCCCCAGCATTTT
>TRBJ1-2|TRBV30|-|TRBD1
CAWALPGGAGGYTF
TGTGCCTGGGCCCTTCCAGGGGGCGCCGGTGGCTACACCTTC
>TRBJ1-4|TRBV4-1|-|TRBD1
CASSQDEGRGREKLFF
TGCGCCAGCAGCCAAGACGAGGGCAGGGGGCGGGAAAAACTGTTTTTT
>TRBJ1-6|TRBV5-4|few|TRBD1
CASRTGNGGPLHF
TGTGCCAGCAGGACAGGGAATGGGGGGCCCCTCCACTTT
>TRBJ1-1|TRBV2|-|-
CASRASPNAAEAFF
TGTGCCAGCAGGGCGAGTCCCAACGCGGCTGAAGCTTTCTTT
>TRBJ2-7|TRBV30|few|TRBD1
CAWSPGQSYEQYF
TGTGCCTGGAGTCCGGGACAGAGCTACGAGCAGTACTTC
>TRBJ2-3|TRBV7-2|-|-
CASSPPSGGTDTQYF
TGTGCCAGCAGCCCCCCCTCTGGGGGGACAGATACGCAGTATTTT
>TRBJ2-7|TRBV6-5|-|TRBD2
CACGVAGSYEQYF
TGTGCCTGCGGGGTAGCGGGTTCCTACGAGCAGTACTTC
>TRBJ1-1|TRBV4-1|-|-
CASSLVPIGDTEAFF
TGCGCCAGCAGCCTCGTGCCCATCGGGGACACTGAAGCTTTCTTT
>TRBJ2-7|TRBV18|-|TRBD2
CASSPGLAEYEQYF
TGTGCCAGCTCACCAGGACTAGCGGAGTACGAGCAGTACTTC
>TRBJ2-3|TRBV6-5|-|TRBD2
CASTSGSTDTQYF
TGTGCCAGCACTAGCGGGAGTACAGATACGCAGTATTTT
>TRBJ2-3|TRBV10-2|-|-
CASSDGSGRTDTQYF
TGCGCCAGCAGTGACGGGAGCGGGCGCACAGATACGCAGTATTTT
>TRBJ1-5|TRBV6-5|-|-
CASSYSFQGQPQHF
TGTGCCAGCAGTTACTCTTTCCAGGGACAGCCCCAGCATTTT
>TRBJ2-1|TRBV18|-|TRBD1
CASSPPDRGSGEQFF
TGTGCCAGCTCGCCGCCGGACAGGGGCTCGGGTGAGCAGTTCTTC
>TRBJ2-2|TRBV6-4|-|TRBD1
CASRRDSWARAGELFF
TGTGCCAGCAGAAGGGACAGCTGGGCGAGGGCCGGGGAGCTGTTTTTT
>TRBJ2-5|TRBV19|-|-
CASSGRRGYQETQYF
TGTGCCAGTAGTGGGCGACGGGGGTACCAAGAGACCCAGTACTTC
>TRBJ2-2|TRBV7-2|-|-
CASSLVFGGRPTGELFF
TGTGCCAGCAGCTTAGTTTTCGGCGGGCGGCCCACCGGGGAGCTGTTTTTT
>TRBJ1-1|TRBV11-2|-|-
CASSWGGPNTEAFF
TGTGCCAGCAGCTGGGGGGGGCCGAACACTGAAGCTTTCTTT
>TRBJ1-1|TRBV7-2|once|-
CASSLGSREVTEAFF
TGTGCCAGCAGCTTAGGTAGCAGGGAGGTAACTGAAGCTTTCTTT